This T cell receptor (beta chain) was recorded in a study of CD8+ T cells in alopecia areata. About the study: After 6 to 18 months of tofacitinib, follow-up continued 6 months off drug.

The CDR3 loop spans 13 amino acids. CDR1 is PRHDT, CDR2 FYEKMQ, per germline (reference sequence). The V gene lost 1 base and the J gene lost 1 base, with 4 bases spanning the gap. Notes on the study in general: Lesional tissue from the scalp (especially in alopecia totalis/universalis) showed higher clonality than normal scalp. Normal skin's resident alphabeta T cells are also sequenced in scalp samples.

Following extraction, RNA underwent reverse transcription to cDNA, which served as the sequencing template. TCRdb keeps only in-frame clones here, not all; method: immunoSEQ multiplex PCR. The sample has around 140,000 clones; more than 40% are singletons. Alopecia areata patients provided lesional scalp punch biopsies and peripheral blood. The table lists this clone with a few counts. What it binds is unknown. The specimen was CD4+ T cells sorted from blood. The receptor was isolated from a human donor with alopecia areata. The chain couples TRBV13 to TRBJ1-1; D is unclear. DNA for the CDR3: TGTGCCAGCAGCTTAGTACAGAACACTGAAGCTTTCTTT. Its protein is CASSLVQNTEAFF.